This TCR beta chain comes out of a study of tumour-infiltrating T cells in Burkitt lymphoma. Method: immunoSEQ multiplex PCR; TCRdb's copy keeps in-frame clones and lacks some. The sample gives roughly 1,600 clones, over 60% of which show up once; roughly two fifths is in the top ten. What was sequenced was tumor tissue. This TCR was sampled from a human donor with diffuse large B-cell lymphoma.

The CDR3 is CASSSTGFEQFF. CDR3 in DNA: TGTGCCAGCAGCTCCACAGGGTTTGAGCAGTTCTTC. J is TRBJ2-1 and V is TRBV7-8, with a weak D call TRBD1 (6 bases). The V end was cut by 4 bases, the J end by 9 bases, with 10 bases between. Germline values: CDR1 SGHVS, CDR2 FQNEAQ. CDR3 length: 12 residues.